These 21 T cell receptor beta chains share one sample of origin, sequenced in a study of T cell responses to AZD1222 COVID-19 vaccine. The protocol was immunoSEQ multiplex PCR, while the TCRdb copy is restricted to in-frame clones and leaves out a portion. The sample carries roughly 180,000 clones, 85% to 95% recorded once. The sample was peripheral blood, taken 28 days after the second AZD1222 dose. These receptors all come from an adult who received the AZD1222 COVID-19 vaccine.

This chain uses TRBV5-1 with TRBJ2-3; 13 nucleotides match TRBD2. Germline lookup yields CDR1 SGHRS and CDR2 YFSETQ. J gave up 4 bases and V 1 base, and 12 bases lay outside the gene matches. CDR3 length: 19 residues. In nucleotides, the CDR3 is TGCGCCAGCAGCTTGCGACTAGCGGGGGGTAAAGGGGAAGCAGATACGCAGTATTTT. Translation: CASSLRLAGGKGEADTQYF.

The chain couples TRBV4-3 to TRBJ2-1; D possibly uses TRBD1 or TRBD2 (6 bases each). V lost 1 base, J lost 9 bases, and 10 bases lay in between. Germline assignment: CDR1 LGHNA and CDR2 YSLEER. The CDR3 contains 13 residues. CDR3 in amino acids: CASSQVEGGEQFF. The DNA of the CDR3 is TGCGCCAGCAGCCAAGTTGAGGGGGGTGAGCAGTTCTTC.

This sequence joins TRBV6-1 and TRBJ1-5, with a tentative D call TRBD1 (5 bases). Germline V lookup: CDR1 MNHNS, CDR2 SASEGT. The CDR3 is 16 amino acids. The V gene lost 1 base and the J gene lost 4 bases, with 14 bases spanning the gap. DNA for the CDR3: TGTGCCAGCAGTGAAGTCACAGGAATGGGAAATCAGCCCCAGCATTTT. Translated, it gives CASSEVTGMGNQPQHF.

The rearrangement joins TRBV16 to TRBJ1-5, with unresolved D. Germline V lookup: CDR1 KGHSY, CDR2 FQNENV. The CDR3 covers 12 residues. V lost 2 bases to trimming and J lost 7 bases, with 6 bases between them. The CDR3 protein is CASSQRWQPQHF. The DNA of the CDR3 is TGTGCCAGCAGCCAACGGTGGCAGCCCCAGCATTTT. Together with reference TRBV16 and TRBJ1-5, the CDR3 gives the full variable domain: GEEVAQTPKHLVRGEGQKAKLYCAPIKGHSYVFWYQQVLKNEFKFLISFQNENVFDETGMPKERFSAKCLPNSPCSLEIQATKLEDSAVYFCASSQRWQPQHFGDGTRLSIL.

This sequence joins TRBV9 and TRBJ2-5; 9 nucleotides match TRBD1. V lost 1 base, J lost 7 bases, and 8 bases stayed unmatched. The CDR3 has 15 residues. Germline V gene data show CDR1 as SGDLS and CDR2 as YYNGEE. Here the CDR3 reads CASSVTGGAGVTQYF. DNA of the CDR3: TGTGCCAGCAGCGTAACAGGGGGCGCCGGAGTGACCCAGTACTTC. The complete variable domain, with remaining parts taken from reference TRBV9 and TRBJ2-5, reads DSGVTQTPKHLITATGQRVTLRCSPRSGDLSVYWYQQSLDQGLQFLIQYYNGEERAKGNILERFSAQQFPDLHSELNLSSLELGDSALYFCASSVTGGAGVTQYFGPGTRLLVL.

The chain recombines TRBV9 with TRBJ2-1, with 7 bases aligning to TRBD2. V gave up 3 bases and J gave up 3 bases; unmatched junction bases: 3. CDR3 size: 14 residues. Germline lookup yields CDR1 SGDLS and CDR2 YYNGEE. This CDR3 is CASSARGGYNEQFF. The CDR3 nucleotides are TGTGCCAGCAGCGCTCGCGGGGGCTACAATGAGCAGTTCTTC.

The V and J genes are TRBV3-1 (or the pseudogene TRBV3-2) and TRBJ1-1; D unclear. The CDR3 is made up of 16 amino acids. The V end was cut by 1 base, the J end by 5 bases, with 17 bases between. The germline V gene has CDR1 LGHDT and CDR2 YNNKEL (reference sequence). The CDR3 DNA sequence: TGTGCCAGCAGCCAAGTAATCGGCAGCCAAGGGACTGAAGCTTTCTTT. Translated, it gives CASSQVIGSQGTEAFF.

CDR3 sequence (DNA): TGTGCCAGCAGAAGCGGAGTAACTGAAGCTTTCTTT. It translates to CASRSGVTEAFF. The V and J genes are TRBV2 and TRBJ1-1; D gene ambiguous. V was trimmed by 6 bases and J by 5 bases, leaving 10 bases between them. CDR3 size: 12 residues. The V gene's germline CDR1 is SNHLY and CDR2 FYNNEI.

The CDR3 is CASSLLRPINTGELFF. CDR3 in DNA: TGTGCCAGCAGTTTGCTGCGGCCTATCAACACCGGGGAGCTGTTTTTT. This chain links TRBV28 with TRBJ2-2; no reliable D call. Germline lookup yields CDR1 MDHEN and CDR2 SYDVKM. Trimming took 3 bases from V and 2 from J, leaving 13 bases between them. The CDR3 covers 16 residues.

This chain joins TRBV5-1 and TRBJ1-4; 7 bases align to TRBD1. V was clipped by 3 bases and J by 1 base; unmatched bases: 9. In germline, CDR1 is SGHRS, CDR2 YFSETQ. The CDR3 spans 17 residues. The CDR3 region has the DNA TGCGCCAGCAGCTCGGGGGACAGCCAGAGAACTAATGAAAAACTGTTTTTT. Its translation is CASSSGDSQRTNEKLFF.

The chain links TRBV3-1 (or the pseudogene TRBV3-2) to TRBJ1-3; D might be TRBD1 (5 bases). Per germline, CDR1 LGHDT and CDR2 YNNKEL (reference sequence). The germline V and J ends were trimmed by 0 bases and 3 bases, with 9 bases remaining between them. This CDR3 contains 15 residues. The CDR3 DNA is TGTGCCAGCAGCCAAGATCAGGGAATTGGAAACACCATATATTTT. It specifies CASSQDQGIGNTIYF.

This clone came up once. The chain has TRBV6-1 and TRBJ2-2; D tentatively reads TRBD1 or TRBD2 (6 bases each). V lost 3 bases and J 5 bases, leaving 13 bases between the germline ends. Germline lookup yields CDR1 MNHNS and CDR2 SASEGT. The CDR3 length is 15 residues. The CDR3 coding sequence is TGTGCCAGCAGTGACAGGGGAGGCTTGACCGGGGAGCTGTTTTTT. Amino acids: CASSDRGGLTGELFF.

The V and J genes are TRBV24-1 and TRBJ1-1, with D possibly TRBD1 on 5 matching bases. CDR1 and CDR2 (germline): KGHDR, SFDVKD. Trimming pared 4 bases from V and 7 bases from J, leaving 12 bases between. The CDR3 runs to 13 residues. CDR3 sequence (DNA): TGTGCCACCAGTGACAGGGATTTTGGTGAAGCTTTCTTT. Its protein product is CATSDRDFGEAFF.

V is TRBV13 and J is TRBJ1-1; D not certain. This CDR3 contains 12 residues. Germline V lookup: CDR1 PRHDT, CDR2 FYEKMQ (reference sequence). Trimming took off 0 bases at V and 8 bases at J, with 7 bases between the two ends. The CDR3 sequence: CASSLGTVEAFF. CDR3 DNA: TGTGCCAGCAGCTTAGGGACGGTAGAAGCTTTCTTT.

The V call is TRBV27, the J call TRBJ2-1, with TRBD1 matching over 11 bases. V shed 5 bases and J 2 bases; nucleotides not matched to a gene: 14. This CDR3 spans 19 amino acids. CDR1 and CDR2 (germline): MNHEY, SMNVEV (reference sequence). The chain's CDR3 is CASSLRDRGFPFPYNEQFF. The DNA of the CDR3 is TGTGCCAGCAGTCTCCGGGACAGGGGGTTTCCCTTCCCCTACAATGAGCAGTTCTTC.

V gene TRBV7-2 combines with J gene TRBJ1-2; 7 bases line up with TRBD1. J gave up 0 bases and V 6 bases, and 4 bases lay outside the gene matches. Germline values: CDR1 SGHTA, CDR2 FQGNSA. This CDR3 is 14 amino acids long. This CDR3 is CASRPQGANYGYTF. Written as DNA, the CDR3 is TGTGCCAGCAGACCCCAGGGGGCTAACTATGGCTACACCTTC. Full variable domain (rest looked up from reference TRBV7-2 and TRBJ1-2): GAGVSQSPSNKVTEKGKDVELRCDPISGHTALYWYRQSLGQGLEFLIYFQGNSAPDKSGLPSDRFSAERTGGSVSTLTIQRTQQEDSAVYLCASRPQGANYGYTFGSGTRLTVV.

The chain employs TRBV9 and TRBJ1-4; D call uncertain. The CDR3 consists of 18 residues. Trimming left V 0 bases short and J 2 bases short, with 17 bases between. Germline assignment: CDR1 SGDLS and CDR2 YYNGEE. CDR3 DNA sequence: TGTGCCAGCAGCGTAGGGTCCATATATAGAGGCACTAATGAAAAACTGTTTTTT. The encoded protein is CASSVGSIYRGTNEKLFF.

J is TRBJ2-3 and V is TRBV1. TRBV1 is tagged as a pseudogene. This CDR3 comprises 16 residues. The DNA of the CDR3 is TGCACCAGCAGCCCCCCGCCCCCCCTCGGCACAGATACGCAGTATTTT. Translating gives CTSSPPPPLGTDTQYF.

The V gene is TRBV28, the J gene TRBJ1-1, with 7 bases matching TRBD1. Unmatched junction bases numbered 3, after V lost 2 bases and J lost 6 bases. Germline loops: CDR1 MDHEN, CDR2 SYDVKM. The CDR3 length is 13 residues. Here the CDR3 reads CASSLTGASEAFF. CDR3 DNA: TGTGCCAGCAGTTTAACAGGGGCCTCTGAAGCTTTCTTT.

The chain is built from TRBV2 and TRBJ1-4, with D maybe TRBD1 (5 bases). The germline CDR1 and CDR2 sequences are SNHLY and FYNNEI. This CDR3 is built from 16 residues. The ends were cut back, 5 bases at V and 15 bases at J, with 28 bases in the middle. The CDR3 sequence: CASSLSTGAESGRVFF. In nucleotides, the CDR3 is TGTGCCAGCAGTCTCTCTACCGGGGCCGAGTCGGGTCGGGTGTTTTTT.

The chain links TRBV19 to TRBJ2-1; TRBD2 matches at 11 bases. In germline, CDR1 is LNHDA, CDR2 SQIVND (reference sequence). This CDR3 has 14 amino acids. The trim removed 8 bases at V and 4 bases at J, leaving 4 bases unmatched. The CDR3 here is CASLAGGPYNEQFF. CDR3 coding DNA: TGTGCCAGTTTAGCGGGAGGGCCGTACAATGAGCAGTTCTTC. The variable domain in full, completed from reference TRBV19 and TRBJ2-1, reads DGGITQSPKYLFRKEGQNVTLSCEQNLNHDAMYWYRQDPGQGLRLIYYSQIVNDFQKGDIAEGYSVSREKKESFPLTVTSAQKNPTAFYLCASLAGGPYNEQFFGPGTRLTVL.